The 11 T cell receptor beta chains below come from one sample, sequenced in a study of Ad26.COV2.S vaccination and SARS-CoV-2 variants (dated by TCRdb to the early 2020s). The library relied on the immunoSEQ multiplex PCR assay. Here the immuneACCESS table is served through TCRdb, limited to in-frame sequences with V and J called. Missing clones are a known gap in these copies; in checked studies unresolved V genes cover under half, and the rest lacks a known reason. In this sample the table shows about 350,000 clones, approximately 85% of which occur a single time. The leading ten clones occupy 3.3% of the sample. The meaning of the sample's treatment or condition label: over 15 received Ad26.COV2.S at low or high dose, single or two shots; roughly five received placebo; per-sample allocation not given. Repertoires of vaccine and placebo recipients were sequenced from samples collected on day 63 after the first injection.

This sample comprised peripheral blood, obtained in a trial of Ad26.COV2.S vaccine versus placebo. The receptors shown here come from a person aged 18-60 years who received the Ad26.COV2.S COVID-19 vaccine or a placebo.

The sample holds a few counts of this clone. This chain connects TRBV5-1 to TRBJ2-6; TRBD1 is a possible D gene (6 bases). V was shortened by 4 bases and J by 1 base, with 9 bases between the two germline ends. CDR1 SGHRS and CDR2 YFSETQ come from the germline V gene. CDR3 size: 15 residues. Written as DNA, the CDR3 is TGCGCCAGCAGCCCCAGGGGTTCTGGGGCCAACGTCCTGACTTTC. It yields the protein CASSPRGSGANVLTF.

There are a few counts of this clone. V gene TRBV5-1 combines with J gene TRBJ1-1; D remains ambiguous. Germline CDR1 and CDR2: SGHRS and YFSETQ. The V and J ends lost 3 bases and 4 bases respectively, with 19 bases between them. This CDR3 region has 16 residues. The CDR3 reads CASSSIGRALFTEAFF. The CDR3, as DNA: TGCGCCAGCAGCTCCATTGGCCGGGCCTTGTTCACTGAAGCTTTCTTT.

The chain uses TRBV11-2 and TRBJ2-5; D uncertain. From germline, CDR1 is SGHAT and CDR2 FQNNGV. Deletions cut 5 bases from V and 6 bases from J, with 10 bases between. This CDR3 contains 12 residues. As DNA, the CDR3 is TGTGCCAGCAGCCAACTCCGAAAGACCCAGTACTTC. This codes for CASSQLRKTQYF.

This clone has a single count. The gene calls are TRBV7-6 and TRBJ2-1; D is undetermined. The V and J ends lost 4 bases and 5 bases respectively, with 9 bases between them. The CDR3 is made up of 13 amino acids. Germline V lookup: CDR1 SGHVS, CDR2 FNYEAQ. The CDR3 reads CASSYNPDNEQFF. CDR3 sequence (DNA): TGTGCCAGCAGCTACAACCCCGACAATGAGCAGTTCTTC.

J is TRBJ2-5 and V is TRBV5-1; D ambiguous. The CDR3 consists of 15 residues. Germline V lookup: CDR1 SGHRS, CDR2 YFSETQ. V lost 1 base, J lost 2 bases, and 12 bases lay in between. CDR3 amino acids: CASSLSGFSQETQYF. DNA for the CDR3: TGCGCCAGCAGCTTGTCGGGTTTCAGTCAAGAGACCCAGTACTTC.

V is TRBV13 and J is TRBJ2-3, with D maybe TRBD2 (6 bases). Germline V CDR1 and CDR2: PRHDT, FYEKMQ (reference sequence). The germline V and J ends were trimmed by 6 bases and 2 bases, with 15 bases remaining between them. This CDR3 has 15 amino acids. The CDR3 spells CASRAGPDDTDTQYF. The CDR3 coding sequence is TGTGCCAGCAGGGCGGGACCCGACGACACAGATACGCAGTATTTT.

This rearrangement joins TRBV7-9 to TRBJ2-3; D assignment may be TRBD1 or TRBD2 (5 bases each). The germline gives CDR1 SEHNR, CDR2 FQNEAQ (reference sequence). V lost 4 bases, J lost 0 bases, and 11 bases lay in between. CDR3 size: 15 residues. The CDR3 sequence: CASSSYRTSTDTQYF. The CDR3 coding sequence is TGTGCCAGCAGCTCGTACAGGACTAGCACAGATACGCAGTATTTT.

This chain uses TRBV3-1 (or the pseudogene TRBV3-2) with TRBJ2-4, with 8 bases that match TRBD1. The CDR3 loop spans 16 amino acids. CDR1 and CDR2 from the germline V gene are LGHDT and YNNKEL (reference sequence). Unmatched junction bases numbered 8, after V lost 4 bases and J lost 3 bases. This chain's CDR3 is CASSPGQGWGKNIQYF. In nucleotides, the CDR3 is TGTGCCAGCAGCCCCGGACAGGGATGGGGCAAAAACATTCAGTACTTC.

This chain uses TRBV18 with TRBJ2-7; D is perhaps TRBD1 or TRBD2 (6 bases each). Trimming took off 2 bases at V and 4 bases at J, with 18 bases between the two ends. Per the germline V gene, CDR1 is KGHSH and CDR2 is LQKENI. The CDR3 extends over 16 amino acids. The CDR3 here is CASSPSVAGGNYEQYF. The CDR3 DNA is TGTGCCAGCTCACCATCGGTAGCCGGGGGCAATTACGAGCAGTACTTC.

CDR3 DNA: TGTGCCAGCAGAATCAGGGGCCAATCCTACAATGAGCAGTTCTTC. Its protein product is CASRIRGQSYNEQFF. The J gene is TRBJ2-1, the V gene TRBV5-6, with a tentative D call TRBD1 (6 bases). The CDR3 extends over 15 amino acids. The V end lost 5 bases, the J end lost 1 base, and 13 bases lay between the germline ends. Germline CDR1 SGHDT, CDR2 YYEEEE.

This chain links TRBV10-2 with TRBJ1-1; no firm D call. V lost 1 base, J lost 6 bases, and 9 bases lay in between. Germline loops: CDR1 WSHSY, CDR2 SAAADI. The CDR3 totals 13 residues. CDR3 nucleotides: TGCGCCAGCAGTGAGTTGGGCACCGCTGAAGCTTTCTTT. It specifies CASSELGTAEAFF.